This is a list of T cell receptor beta chains from one sample in a study of blood T cell repertoires in COVID-19. Measured with immunoSEQ multiplex PCR; TCRdb has only the in-frame clones, and not every one. The table records 200,000 to 250,000 clones, 65% to 90% of them present only once. The sequenced material came from PBMCs or T cells enriched from blood (not recorded which). The source of these receptors is a man in his forties who had recovered from COVID-19. Both conserved end residues are part of each CDR3. D genes are given only for firm matches. The size entry is marked missing in some rows and otherwise reads once, few, many or a size class.

v_gene: TRBV18; d_gene: .; j_gene: TRBJ2-1; abundance: once; CDR3nt: TGTGCCAGCTCACCACCCGCGGTTGGCTCCTACAATGAGCAGTTCTTC; CDR3aa: CASSPPAVGSYNEQFF
v_gene: TRBV14; d_gene: .; j_gene: TRBJ1-1; abundance: .; CDR3nt: TGTGCCAGCAGCCAAACTACAGGGAACACTGAAGCTTTCTTT; CDR3aa: CASSQTTGNTEAFF
v_gene: TRBV29-1; d_gene: TRBD1; j_gene: TRBJ1-2; abundance: .; CDR3nt: TGCAGCGCTGCAGGGGGCGTCGACTATGGCTACACCTTC; CDR3aa: CSAAGGVDYGYTF
v_gene: TRBV7-9; d_gene: .; j_gene: TRBJ1-2; abundance: .; CDR3nt: TGTGCCAGCAGCGTCGGGACTAACTATGGCTACACCTTC; CDR3aa: CASSVGTNYGYTF
v_gene: TRBV12-3/TRBV12-4; d_gene: .; j_gene: TRBJ1-5; abundance: .; CDR3nt: TGTGCCAGCAGTTTCGGGGATCAGCCCCAGCATTTT; CDR3aa: CASSFGDQPQHF
v_gene: TRBV4-2; d_gene: TRBD2; j_gene: TRBJ2-3; abundance: .; CDR3nt: TGTGCCAGCAGCCTAAGACTAGCGGGGAACACAGATACGCAGTATTTT; CDR3aa: CASSLRLAGNTDTQYF
v_gene: TRBV2; d_gene: TRBD2; j_gene: TRBJ2-1; abundance: .; CDR3nt: TGTGCCGGGACTAGCGGGACGTACAATGAGCAGTTCTTC; CDR3aa: CAGTSGTYNEQFF
v_gene: TRBV27; d_gene: .; j_gene: TRBJ1-4; abundance: .; CDR3nt: TGTGCCAGCAGGTTCGGGGGGGCGAATGAAAAACTGTTTTTT; CDR3aa: CASRFGGANEKLFF
v_gene: TRBV18; d_gene: TRBD2; j_gene: TRBJ2-7; abundance: .; CDR3nt: TGTGCCAGCTCACCAGAGGGCGGGGGGCCCTACGAGCAGTACTTC; CDR3aa: CASSPEGGGPYEQYF
v_gene: TRBV28; d_gene: TRBD2; j_gene: TRBJ2-7; abundance: .; CDR3nt: TGTGCCAGCAGTCTGTCGGGACTAGCGGGAGGTAGTTACTTC; CDR3aa: CASSLSGLAGGSYF
v_gene: TRBV3-1/TRBV3-2; d_gene: .; j_gene: TRBJ2-5; abundance: .; CDR3nt: TGTGCCAGCAGCCAGGGGGGGCGAGAATACCAGTACTTC; CDR3aa: CASSQGGREYQYF
v_gene: TRBV7-6; d_gene: .; j_gene: TRBJ2-7; abundance: .; CDR3nt: TGTGCCAGCAGCTTAGCTACAGGGACCCACTCCTACGAGCAGTACTTC; CDR3aa: CASSLATGTHSYEQYF
v_gene: TRBV5-1; d_gene: TRBD2; j_gene: TRBJ2-1; abundance: .; CDR3nt: TGCGCCAGCAGCCCATCAGCGGGAGGGCCGAATGAGCAGTTCTTC; CDR3aa: CASSPSAGGPNEQFF
v_gene: TRBV29-1; d_gene: TRBD1; j_gene: TRBJ2-5; abundance: .; CDR3nt: TGCAGCGTCGCCGGGACAGGGGGCGAAGAGACCCAGTACTTC; CDR3aa: CSVAGTGGEETQYF
v_gene: TRBV27; d_gene: TRBD1; j_gene: TRBJ1-2; abundance: .; CDR3nt: TGTGCCAGCAGTACAGGGGGTGGCTATGGCTACACCTTC; CDR3aa: CASSTGGGYGYTF
v_gene: TRBV14; d_gene: .; j_gene: TRBJ1-2; abundance: .; CDR3nt: TGTGCCAGCAGCCACTCCTACACCTTC; CDR3aa: CASSHSYTF
v_gene: TRBV12-3/TRBV12-4; d_gene: .; j_gene: TRBJ1-5; abundance: .; CDR3nt: TGTGCCAGCAGTAGAACGCTACAGCCCCAGCATTTT; CDR3aa: CASSRTLQPQHF
v_gene: TRBV19; d_gene: .; j_gene: TRBJ2-5; abundance: .; CDR3nt: TGTGCCAGTAGTATCTCAGGGTCGTACCAAGAGACCCAGTACTTC; CDR3aa: CASSISGSYQETQYF
v_gene: TRBV15; d_gene: .; j_gene: TRBJ2-7; abundance: .; CDR3nt: TGTGCCACCAGCAGAGATTGGCAGGGAGGTAACGACGAGCAGTACTTC; CDR3aa: CATSRDWQGGNDEQYF
v_gene: TRBV4-3; d_gene: .; j_gene: TRBJ1-1; abundance: .; CDR3nt: TGCGCCAGCAGCCAAGCTCTTGAGGGAACGAACACTGAAGCTTTCTTT; CDR3aa: CASSQALEGTNTEAFF
v_gene: TRBV30; d_gene: TRBD2; j_gene: TRBJ2-2; abundance: few; CDR3nt: TGTGCCTGGAGAGGGGACTATTCCGGGGAGCTGTTTTTT; CDR3aa: CAWRGDYSGELFF
v_gene: TRBV13; d_gene: .; j_gene: TRBJ2-4; abundance: once; CDR3nt: TGTGCCAGCAGCCCGGCGGGACTAGCCAAAAACATTCAGTACTTC; CDR3aa: CASSPAGLAKNIQYF
v_gene: TRBV4-1; d_gene: TRBD1; j_gene: TRBJ2-7; abundance: .; CDR3nt: TGCGCCAGCAGCCTCGGGGACAGGGAACACGAGCAGTACTTC; CDR3aa: CASSLGDREHEQYF
v_gene: TRBV19; d_gene: TRBD2; j_gene: TRBJ2-2; abundance: .; CDR3nt: TGTGCCAGTAATTTAGCGGGGGGGCCGGGGGAGCTGTTTTTT; CDR3aa: CASNLAGGPGELFF
v_gene: TRBV28; d_gene: .; j_gene: TRBJ2-6; abundance: .; CDR3nt: TGTGCCAGCAGTTCGGACTTCTCTGGGGCCAACGTCCTGACTTTC; CDR3aa: CASSSDFSGANVLTF
v_gene: TRBV4-1; d_gene: .; j_gene: TRBJ2-1; abundance: once; CDR3nt: TGCGCCAGCAGCCAGACCCAGGGCCGAACCTACAATGAGCAGTTCTTC; CDR3aa: CASSQTQGRTYNEQFF
v_gene: TRBV7-2; d_gene: .; j_gene: TRBJ2-1; abundance: .; CDR3nt: TGTGCCAGCAGCGCTAGCAATGAGCAGTTCTTC; CDR3aa: CASSASNEQFF
v_gene: TRBV28; d_gene: TRBD2; j_gene: TRBJ2-7; abundance: .; CDR3nt: TGTGCCAGCCTGACTAGCGGGACCTACGAGCAGTACTTC; CDR3aa: CASLTSGTYEQYF
v_gene: TRBV5-1; d_gene: TRBD2; j_gene: TRBJ2-7; abundance: .; CDR3nt: TGCGCCAGCAGCCCCGGTAGCGGGAGCTACGAGCAGTACTTC; CDR3aa: CASSPGSGSYEQYF
v_gene: TRBV19; d_gene: TRBD2; j_gene: TRBJ2-1; abundance: .; CDR3nt: TGTGCCAGTAGTTCGGCGGGGGGGCGTCGTAATGAGCAGTTCTTC; CDR3aa: CASSSAGGRRNEQFF
v_gene: TRBV6-5; d_gene: TRBD1; j_gene: TRBJ1-2; abundance: .; CDR3nt: TGTGCCAGCAGAAGAGGGACAGGGAACTATGGCTACACCTTC; CDR3aa: CASRRGTGNYGYTF
v_gene: TRBV11-2; d_gene: .; j_gene: TRBJ2-7; abundance: .; CDR3nt: TGTGCCAGCAGCTTAGCGGGTGGGCAGGGTTTGATTAACGAGCAGTACTTC; CDR3aa: CASSLAGGQGLINEQYF
v_gene: TRBV7-6; d_gene: .; j_gene: TRBJ1-4; abundance: .; CDR3nt: TGTGCCAGCAGCTTAGGAACAGCAACTAATGAAAAACTGTTTTTT; CDR3aa: CASSLGTATNEKLFF
v_gene: TRBV2; d_gene: TRBD1; j_gene: TRBJ1-2; abundance: .; CDR3nt: TGTGCCAGCAGTCAGACAGGGGGCGCCGGTGGCTACACCTTC; CDR3aa: CASSQTGGAGGYTF
v_gene: TRBV4-1; d_gene: .; j_gene: TRBJ2-5; abundance: .; CDR3nt: TGCGCCAGCAGCCCCCAGGGGCAGGTACAAGAGACCCAGTACTTC; CDR3aa: CASSPQGQVQETQYF
v_gene: TRBV5-1; d_gene: TRBD1; j_gene: TRBJ1-4; abundance: few; CDR3nt: TGCGCCAGCAGCCCCGGACAGGGGGCATATGAAAAACTGTTTTTT; CDR3aa: CASSPGQGAYEKLFF
v_gene: TRBV5-3; d_gene: .; j_gene: TRBJ2-5; abundance: .; CDR3nt: TGTGCCAGAAGCTTGGAGAGCGTGGGGACCCAGTACTTC; CDR3aa: CARSLESVGTQYF